This T cell receptor beta chain was obtained from a study of human T cells and chemical hapten exposure. Study-level information: Researchers reported sensitizing an approximately 2 cm by approximately 2 cm upper inner arm skin site with 2% DPC. Slight differences in pooled library volume were the main source of varying TCR yields across samples.

Sample time point: pre-sensitization, week 0. Treatment described: therapeutic diphenylcyclopropenone sensitization with weekly scalp DPC. Whole blood, unfractionated, served as the material for total RNA extraction. The V gene end was trimmed by 8 bases and the J gene end by 0 bases; junction bases not matched to a gene: 6. Per the germline V gene, CDR1 is MNHNS and CDR2 is SASEGT. The CDR3 spans 15 residues. One entry per CDR3 protein results from TCRdb running MiXCR on the RACE reads. This table has 380,000 or so distinct CDR3 sequences, 5.5% appearing once. V usage is TRBV6-1 and J usage is TRBJ1-3; 8 bases match TRBD1. The specimen was whole blood, collected in connection with sensitization to the hapten diphenylcyclopropenone (DPC). The clonotype comes from a woman aged 18 to 35 with alopecia areata. Some clones in this sample may be carry-over from other donors' samples. CDR3 DNA sequence: TGTGCCAGCCGGACAGGGCCCCTCTCTGGAAACACCATATATTTT. Its protein product is CASRTGPLSGNTIYF.